The 5 T cell receptor beta chains in this list originate from one sample, sequenced in a study of T cells in women clearing cervical HPV infection. The method was immunoSEQ multiplex PCR; TCRdb's version includes in-frame clones alone and lacks a portion of them. The listing records approximately 35,000 clones. The sequencing sample was made of blood buffy coat. The source is a woman aged 18 to 75 with a cervical HPV16 infection that either progressed to CIN3+ or cleared (not recorded which).

On this clone itself: Sequencing ends 3 residues short of the CDR3 end; the germline J gene provides the rest. The V gene is TRBV5-1, the J gene TRBJ2-7, with TRBD2 as a possible D gene (5 bases). V lost 0 bases to trimming and J lost 0 bases, with 7 bases between them. The length of the CDR3 is 14 residues. Looked up from germline, CDR1 is SGHRS and CDR2 is YFSETQ. The CDR3 protein is CASSLGTDSYEQYF. The CDR3 DNA, read in part, is TGCGCCAGCAGCTTGGGGACTGACTCCTACGAG.

Worth noting for this clone: The read is 3 residues too short to cover the CDR3 end, so that end is filled in from the germline J gene. The chain couples TRBV5-1 to TRBJ2-5; D is undetermined. Deletions cut 4 bases from V and 2 bases from J, with 9 bases between. Germline CDR1 reads SGHRS; CDR2 reads YFSETQ. The CDR3 consists of 13 residues. The sequenced CDR3 bases are TGCGCCAGCAGCCTGATCGGGCAAGAGACC. Translation: CASSLIGQET. The whole CDR3 sequence reads CASSLIGQETQYF.

Points on this clone: The CDR3 is cut off 3 residues early in the read; its end comes from the germline J gene. V and J are TRBV7-3 and TRBJ2-7, with 8 bases lining up with TRBD1. There are 15 residues in the CDR3. CDR1 and CDR2 (germline): SGHTA, FQGTGA. V lost 1 base and J lost 6; bases outside the gene matches: 8. Incomplete CDR3 DNA: TGTGCCAGCAGCTTAATAATGCAGGGGGCGGGCGAG. It codes for CASSLIMQGAGE. The whole CDR3 sequence reads CASSLIMQGAGEQYF. Together with reference TRBV7-3 and TRBJ2-7, the CDR3 gives the full variable domain: GAGVSQTPSNKVTEKGKYVELRCDPISGHTALYWYRQSLGQGPEFLIYFQGTGAADDSGLPNDRFFAVRPEGSVSTLKIQRTERGDSAVYLCASSLIMQGAGEQYFGPGTRLTVT.

To note about this clone: The sequenced fragment ends 3 residues before the CDR3 boundary, so the rest is inferred from the germline J gene. The V call is TRBV30, the J call TRBJ2-3, with TRBD1 identical over 9 bases. V was pared by 1 base and J by 0 bases, with 2 bases of the junction left unmatched. The CDR3 spans 15 residues. The germline V gene encodes CDR1 GTSNPN and CDR2 SVGIG (reference sequence). This CDR3 is CAWSADRGSTDTQYF. CDR3 DNA, as far as it was read: TGTGCCTGGAGTGCCGACAGGGGGAGCACAGATACG.

About this clone: Read coverage stops 3 residues before the CDR3 terminus; the germline J gene supplies the remainder. The chain links TRBV12-5 to TRBJ2-1, with a possible D match to TRBD1 (6 bases). CDR1 and CDR2 (germline): LGHNT, FRNRAP. V shed 3 bases and J shed 2 bases, with 8 bases lying between them. The CDR3 is 14 residues long. The CDR3 protein is CASGLRTAYNEQFF. The DNA read from the CDR3 is TGTGCTAGTGGTTTAAGGACAGCCTACAATGAG. Looking up the rest from reference TRBV12-5 and TRBJ2-1 gives the full variable domain: DARVTQTPRHKVTEMGQEVTMRCQPILGHNTVFWYRQTMMQGLELLAYFRNRAPLDDSGMPKDRFSAEMPDATLATLKIQPSEPRDSAVYFCASGLRTAYNEQFFGPGTRLTVL.